This TCR beta chain was profiled in a study of T cell changes during pregnancy in multiple sclerosis. Profiled with immunoSEQ multiplex PCR; TCRdb holds only in-frame clones, not every one. The sample comprises around 56,000 clones, 90% of which are singletons, and 2.2% rests with the top ten. Germline V gene data show CDR1 as MDHEN and CDR2 as SYDVKM. V was clipped by 5 bases and J by 0 bases, with 10 bases between them. The CDR3 loop spans 15 amino acids. The V and J genes are TRBV28 and TRBJ1-4, with D perhaps matching TRBD1 (5 bases). Material: peripheral blood, obtained in the first trimester of pregnancy. This receptor was taken from a female donor in good health, enrolled as a control in a pregnancy study. This CDR3 is CASSPGGATNEKLFF. CDR3 in DNA: TGTGCCAGCAGTCCGGGGGGGGCAACTAATGAAAAACTGTTTTTT.